A single sample gave rise to the 25 T cell receptor beta chains below, sequenced in a study of blood T cell repertoires in COVID-19. Some clones are missing from TCRdb's copy, which holds only in-frame ones; the method was immunoSEQ multiplex PCR. The table records about 400,000 clones, about 86% of them present only once. Sequencing input: peripheral blood. These receptors were collected from a woman aged 55-69 years with COVID-19, enrolled during active disease.

CDR3 residues: CASSLELGVGYTF. The DNA for the CDR3 is TGTGCCAGCAGCTTAGAGTTAGGGGTTGGCTACACCTTC. This chain uses TRBV7-2 with TRBJ1-2, with a possible D match to TRBD1 (5 bases). The CDR3 is 13 amino acids. The V end lost 1 base, the J end lost 7 bases, and 10 bases lay between the germline ends. Per the germline V gene, CDR1 is SGHTA and CDR2 is FQGNSA.

CDR3 loop: CASSQGAVEKLFF. The CDR3 region has the DNA TGTGCCAGCAGCCAAGGGGCAGTAGAAAAACTGTTTTTT. This rearrangement joins TRBV3-1 (or the pseudogene TRBV3-2) to TRBJ1-4; D gene ambiguous. From germline, CDR1 is LGHDT and CDR2 YNNKEL (reference sequence). V lost 1 base to trimming and J lost 8 bases, with 8 bases between them. The CDR3 runs to 13 residues.

The chain joins TRBV6-6 to TRBJ2-2; D may be TRBD2 (6 bases). This CDR3 region has 15 residues. Trimming removed 2 bases from V and 6 bases from J, with 13 bases in between. The germline V gene has CDR1 MNHNY and CDR2 SVGAGI (reference sequence). The DNA for the CDR3 is TGTGCCAGCAGTTACGGTCTAGCGACCGCCGGGGAGCTGTTTTTT. Translation gives CASSYGLATAGELFF.

This chain connects TRBV6-5 to TRBJ1-2, with TRBD1 matching 10 bases. CDR3 length: 14 amino acids. Germline V gives CDR1 MNHEY, CDR2 SVGAGI. V shed 6 bases and J 4 bases; nucleotides not matched to a gene: 5. The CDR3 DNA reads TGTGCCAGCAGCCGACAGGGGGCGATCTATGGCTACACCTTC. It translates to CASSRQGAIYGYTF.

The table lists this clone with a count of one. J is TRBJ1-1 and V is TRBV5-5; D is ambiguous. The CDR3 sequence is 14 residues long. Trimming shortened V by 3 bases and J by 1 base, and 10 bases separated the two germline ends. CDR1 is SGHKS and CDR2 is YYEKEE in the germline V gene (reference sequence). In nucleotides, the CDR3 is TGTGCCAGCAGCTCCCAATCGGGGAACACTGAAGCTTTCTTT. This translates into CASSSQSGNTEAFF.

This chain joins TRBV7-9 and TRBJ2-1; the match to TRBD2 covers 11 bases. The ends lost 3 bases at V and 3 bases at J; junction bases unmatched: 1. The CDR3 extends over 15 amino acids. Germline V CDR1 and CDR2: SEHNR, FQNEAQ (reference sequence). In DNA, the CDR3 is TGTGCCAGCAGCTTGGGACTAGCGGACTACAATGAGCAGTTCTTC. Amino acid sequence: CASSLGLADYNEQFF.

The chain couples TRBV5-1 to TRBJ1-1, with TRBD1 matching 7 bases. There are 14 residues in the CDR3. Germline CDR1 is SGHRS and CDR2 is YFSETQ. Germline trimming cut 4 bases from V and 4 bases from J; bases unmatched to any gene: 7. This chain's CDR3 is CASSPRGLVTEAFF. The CDR3 DNA reads TGCGCCAGCAGCCCCAGGGGGTTGGTCACTGAAGCTTTCTTT.

The chain has TRBV30 and TRBJ2-3, with D perhaps TRBD1 (5 bases). The V gene lost 3 bases and the J gene lost 4 bases, with 14 bases spanning the gap. The germline V gene has CDR1 GTSNPN and CDR2 SVGIG (reference sequence). CDR3 length equals 14 residues. CDR3 DNA sequence: TGTGCCTGGAGCCTAGGGGTGGCTCCAGATACGCAGTATTTT. Translation: CAWSLGVAPDTQYF.

This chain connects TRBV5-5 to TRBJ1-2; D possibly corresponds to TRBD1 (5 bases). The germline CDR1 and CDR2 sequences are SGHKS and YYEKEE (reference sequence). V lost 0 bases and J 4 bases, leaving 13 bases between the germline ends. The CDR3 runs 15 residues. Written as DNA, the CDR3 is TGTGCCAGCAGCTTGGTGGGGGGGGAAGCCTATGGCTACACCTTC. Its protein product is CASSLVGGEAYGYTF.

V and J are TRBV7-9 and TRBJ1-2, with D uncertain. The CDR3 spans 15 residues. The ends were cut back, 5 bases at V and 4 bases at J, with 17 bases in the middle. Germline V gene sequence: CDR1 SEHNR, CDR2 FQNEAQ (reference sequence). The CDR3 DNA reads TGTGCCAGCAGCCCGCAAGGAGGCGTCTCCTATGGCTACACCTTC. Translated, it gives CASSPQGGVSYGYTF.

This chain uses TRBV3-1 (or the pseudogene TRBV3-2) with TRBJ1-4; TRBD1 might be the D (5 bases). CDR1 is LGHDT and CDR2 is YNNKEL in the germline V gene (reference sequence). The CDR3 contains 15 residues. V lost 4 bases to trimming and J lost 8 bases, with 17 bases between them. The CDR3 DNA reads as TGTGCCAGCAGCCCCCAGGGAGGTCTAGGCGAAAAACTGTTTTTT. Amino acid sequence: CASSPQGGLGEKLFF.

This clone was recorded only once. This chain connects TRBV18 to TRBJ2-5; D not certain. Germline CDR1 and CDR2: KGHSH and LQKENI. Between the trimmed V and J ends, which lost 1 base and 5 bases, there was a span of 8 bases. The CDR3 is made up of 13 amino acids. For the CDR3, the DNA is TGTGCCAGCTCACCACTTCCTCTGGAGACCCAGTACTTC. Residues: CASSPLPLETQYF.

This clone was counted once. The chain recombines TRBV13 with TRBJ2-1; D is perhaps TRBD2 (7 bases). CDR3 length equals 16 residues. Germline V gene lookup returns CDR1 PRHDT and CDR2 FYEKMQ (reference sequence). Trimming shortened V by 6 bases and J by 0 bases, and 15 bases separated the two germline ends. In DNA form, the CDR3 reads TGTGCCAGCAGTAGAGGGGCGGGGGCCTCCTACAATGAGCAGTTCTTC. It yields the protein CASSRGAGASYNEQFF.

This rearrangement joins TRBV5-6 to TRBJ2-5; 10 bases align to TRBD1. Germline V gives CDR1 SGHDT, CDR2 YYEEEE. CDR3 length equals 16 residues. The trim removed 2 bases at V and 6 bases at J, leaving 10 bases unmatched. This CDR3 is CASSFGRDRGFKTQYF. The CDR3, as DNA: TGTGCCAGCAGCTTTGGCCGGGACAGGGGATTTAAGACCCAGTACTTC. The whole variable domain, remainder taken from reference TRBV5-6 and TRBJ2-5, is DAGVTQSPTHLIKTRGQQVTLRCSPKSGHDTVSWYQQALGQGPQFIFQYYEEEERQRGNFPDRFSGHQFPNYSSELNVNALLLGDSALYLCASSFGRDRGFKTQYFGPGTRLLVL.

This clone appeared a few times. The gene calls are TRBV5-1 and TRBJ2-7; a weak D match, TRBD2 (7 bases). The V gene lost 3 bases and the J gene lost 5 bases, with 18 bases spanning the gap. This CDR3 region has 15 residues. Germline V gives CDR1 SGHRS, CDR2 YFSETQ. For the CDR3, the DNA is TGCGCCAGCAGCTCCACTGACGGGGGGCCCCACGAGCAGTACTTC. The encoded protein is CASSSTDGGPHEQYF.

This rearrangement joins TRBV7-8 to TRBJ2-7; perhaps TRBD1 as D (7 bases). Trimming cost V 5 bases and J 6 bases, with 14 bases left between them. The CDR3 contains 13 residues. CDR1 is SGHVS, CDR2 FQNEAQ, per germline. CDR3 loop: CASSTRQGGEQYF. The DNA for the CDR3 is TGTGCCAGCAGCACCCGACAGGGAGGCGAGCAGTACTTC.

The chain employs TRBV7-9 and TRBJ2-2, with D perhaps matching TRBD1 (5 bases). CDR3 length equals 13 residues. Germline V CDR1 and CDR2: SEHNR, FQNEAQ (reference sequence). The ends were cut back, 5 bases at V and 6 bases at J, with 10 bases in the middle. In DNA form, the CDR3 reads TGTGCCAGCAGCCCGGAAGGGGCCGGGGAGCTGTTTTTT. This sequence encodes CASSPEGAGELFF.

The chain has TRBV28 and TRBJ1-2; a possible D gene is TRBD1 (6 bases). The CDR3 is 14 residues long. Between the trimmed V and J ends, which lost 6 bases and 4 bases, there was a span of 15 bases. Germline V gives CDR1 MDHEN, CDR2 SYDVKM. CDR3 in amino acids: CASSAADSLYGYTF. CDR3 coding DNA: TGTGCCAGCAGCGCCGCGGACAGTCTCTATGGCTACACCTTC.

This sequence joins TRBV5-8 and TRBJ2-5; D gene unclear. V was cut by 2 bases and J by 12 bases, with 11 bases left in between. Per germline, CDR1 SGHTS and CDR2 YDEGEE. The CDR3 consists of 11 residues. The CDR3 nucleotides are TGTGCCAGCAGCTTATTAACAGCCAAGTACTTC. This encodes CASSLLTAKYF.

The J gene is TRBJ2-7, the V gene TRBV15; perhaps TRBD2 as D (5 bases). The CDR3 length is 15 residues. Deletions cut 5 bases from V and 2 bases from J, with 16 bases between. Germline CDR1 is LNHNV and CDR2 is YYDKDF (reference sequence). Here the CDR3 reads CATSEARGGTYEQYF. The CDR3 nucleotides are TGTGCCACCAGCGAAGCTCGGGGTGGAACCTACGAGCAGTACTTC.

This sequence joins TRBV5-1 and TRBJ2-3; 8 bases fit TRBD1. The germline CDR1 and CDR2 sequences are SGHRS and YFSETQ. CDR3 size: 17 residues. Trimming cost V 6 bases and J 3 bases; bases outside gene matches: 15. The CDR3 region has the DNA TGCGCCAGCAACCTAGACAGGGGAGGAGGGATGACAGATACGCAGTATTTT. Translating gives CASNLDRGGGMTDTQYF.

V gene TRBV7-3 combines with J gene TRBJ2-3; perhaps TRBD2 as D (6 bases). Germline V gives CDR1 SGHTA, CDR2 FQGTGA. CDR3 length equals 14 residues. V lost 4 bases and J 4 bases, leaving 12 bases between the germline ends. CDR3 sequence reads: CASSSERVADTQYF. CDR3 coding DNA: TGTGCCAGCAGCTCTGAGCGGGTGGCAGATACGCAGTATTTT.

V usage is TRBV9 and J usage is TRBJ2-1; D gene uncertain. This CDR3 region has 13 residues. Germline CDR1 reads SGDLS; CDR2 reads YYNGEE. V dropped 0 bases and J dropped 3 bases, with 4 bases sitting between them. CDR3 protein: CASSVGRYNEQFF. The CDR3 nucleotides are TGTGCCAGCAGCGTAGGTCGCTACAATGAGCAGTTCTTC.

This chain connects TRBV11-3 to TRBJ2-2; D is perhaps TRBD1 (8 bases). V was shortened by 5 bases and J by 5 bases, with 15 bases between the two germline ends. There are 15 residues in the CDR3. Germline V gene lookup returns CDR1 SGHNT and CDR2 YENEEA. The CDR3 reads CASSVQGGTTGELFF. The CDR3 bases are TGTGCCAGCAGCGTACAGGGGGGGACTACCGGGGAGCTGTTTTTT.

The rearrangement joins TRBV7-9 to TRBJ2-5, with a possible D match to TRBD1 (6 bases). Trimming left V 1 base short and J 5 bases short, with 17 bases between. Germline V gene data show CDR1 as SEHNR and CDR2 as FQNEAQ (reference sequence). The CDR3 consists of 16 residues. The CDR3 loop is CASSLDWDTGSETQYF. The CDR3 DNA reads TGTGCCAGCAGCTTAGACTGGGATACAGGGAGCGAGACCCAGTACTTC.